This T cell receptor beta chain was captured in a study of vaccination and CD4 T cells after COVID-19. The wider study: Overlapping SARS-CoV-2, HCoV-NL63, HCoV-OC43 and HCoV-229E spike peptides were used to stimulate cells. The authors gave control cultures a CEFX pool, an HIV-1 Nef pool, or no peptide.

Sample treatment: 10-day PBMC culture with coronavirus spike peptide pools or control peptides (ViraFEST assay). The dates of positive PCR tests extended from March through December 2020 and came before the US Alpha, Beta and Delta variants. PBMCs, plated at roughly 2.2 million per well, were grown in the presence of roughly 10 IU/ml IL-2 and 9 to 10 ug/ml peptide pools. Cultured CD4+ T-cell DNA underwent Oncomine TCR Beta short-read sequencing. From the PCR reads, TCRdb called clonotypes with MiXCR, one entry per CDR3 protein. This repertoire shows 15,000 to 20,000 distinct CDR3 sequences, under 60% found once; its top ten account for 9.7%. Trimming removed 0 bases at V and 4 bases at J, with 15 bases between. The CDR3 length is 15 residues. Germline V lookup: CDR1 DFQATT, CDR2 SNEGSKA (reference sequence). About this clonotype itself: Its specificity is unknown.

The chain couples TRBV20-1 to TRBJ1-1; D possibly corresponds to TRBD1 (6 bases). The specimen was CD4+ T cells from blood, cultured in vitro, collected after SARS-CoV-2 vaccination. The TCR originated in a human donor who had recovered from COVID-19. CDR3 loop: CSARESQGGGTEAFF. The CDR3 nucleotides are TGCAGTGCTAGAGAATCACAGGGCGGCGGCACTGAAGCTTTCTTT.